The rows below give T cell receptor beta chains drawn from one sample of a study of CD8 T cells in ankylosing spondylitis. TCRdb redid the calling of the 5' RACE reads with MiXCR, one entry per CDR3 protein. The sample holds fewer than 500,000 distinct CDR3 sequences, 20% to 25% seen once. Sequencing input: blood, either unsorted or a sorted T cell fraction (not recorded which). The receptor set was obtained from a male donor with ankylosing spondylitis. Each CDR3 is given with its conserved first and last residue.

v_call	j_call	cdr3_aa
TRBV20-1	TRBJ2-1	CSARHRASEQFF
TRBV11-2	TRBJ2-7	CASSLYYGEAYEQYF
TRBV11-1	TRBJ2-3	CASSLPGQGRGASGSKDTQYF
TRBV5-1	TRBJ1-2	CASSLRGYNYGYTF
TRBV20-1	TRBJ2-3	CSAGTSGRTDTQYF
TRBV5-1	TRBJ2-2	CASSLEGPNTGELFF
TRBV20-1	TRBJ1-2	CSARDRDGYTF
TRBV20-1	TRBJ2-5	CSARAPAGGQETQYF
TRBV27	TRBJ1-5	CASSLRPGTIKPQHF
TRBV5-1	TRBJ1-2	CASSPEGLYGYTF
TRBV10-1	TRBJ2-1	CASSDTSSGRVWDEQFF
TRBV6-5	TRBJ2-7	CASSLGGVRRVYEQYF
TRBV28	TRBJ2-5	CASRGLLAGIETQYF
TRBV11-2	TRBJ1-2	CASSYAGSNNYGYTF
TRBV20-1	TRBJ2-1	CSASAGGHNEQFF
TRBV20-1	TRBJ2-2	CSASGTSGVTGELFF
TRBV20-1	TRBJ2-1	CSAREAAGGRHEQFF